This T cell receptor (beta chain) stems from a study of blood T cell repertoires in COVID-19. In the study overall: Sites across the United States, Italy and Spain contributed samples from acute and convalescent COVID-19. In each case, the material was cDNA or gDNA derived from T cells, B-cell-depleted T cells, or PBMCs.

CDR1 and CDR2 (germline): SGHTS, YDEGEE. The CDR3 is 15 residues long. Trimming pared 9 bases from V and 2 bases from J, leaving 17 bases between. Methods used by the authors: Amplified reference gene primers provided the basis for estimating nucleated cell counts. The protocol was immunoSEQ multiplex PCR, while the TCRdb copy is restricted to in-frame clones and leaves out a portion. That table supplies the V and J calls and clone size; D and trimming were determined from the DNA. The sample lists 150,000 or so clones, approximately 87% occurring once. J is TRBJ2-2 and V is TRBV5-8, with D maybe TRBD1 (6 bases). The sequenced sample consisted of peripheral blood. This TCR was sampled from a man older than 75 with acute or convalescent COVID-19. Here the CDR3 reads CATPSRGRNTGELFF. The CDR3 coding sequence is TGTGCCACTCCCTCGAGGGGGAGAAACACCGGGGAGCTGTTTTTT.